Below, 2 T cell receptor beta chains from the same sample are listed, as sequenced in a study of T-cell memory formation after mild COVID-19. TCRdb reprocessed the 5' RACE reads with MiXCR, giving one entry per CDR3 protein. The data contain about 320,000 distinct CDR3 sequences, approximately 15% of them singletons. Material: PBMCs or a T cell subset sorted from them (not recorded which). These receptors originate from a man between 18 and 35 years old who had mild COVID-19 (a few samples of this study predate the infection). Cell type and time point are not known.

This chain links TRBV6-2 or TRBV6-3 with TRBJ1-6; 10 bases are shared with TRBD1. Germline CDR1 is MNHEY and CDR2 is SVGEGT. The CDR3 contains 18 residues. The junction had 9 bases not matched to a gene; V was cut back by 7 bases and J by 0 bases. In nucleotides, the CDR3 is TGTGCCAGCAACAAGAGGGGACAGGGGAGCTCCTATAATTCACCCCTCCACTTT. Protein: CASNKRGQGSSYNSPLHF.

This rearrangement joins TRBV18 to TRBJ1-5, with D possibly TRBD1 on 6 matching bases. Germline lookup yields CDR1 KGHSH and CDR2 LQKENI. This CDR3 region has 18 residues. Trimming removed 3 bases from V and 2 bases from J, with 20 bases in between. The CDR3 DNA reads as TGTGCCAGCTCACCGAGGAGGGGGATAGAAGGAGGCAATCAGCCCCAGCATTTT. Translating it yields CASSPRRGIEGGNQPQHF.